Listed below are T cell receptor beta chains from one sample, sequenced in a study of shared clonotypes between healthy human individuals. Clones were sequenced by immunoSEQ multiplex PCR, and TCRdb holds only the in-frame ones, with some missing. The data show under 600,000 clones, roughly 98% seen once. The sample taken for sequencing was naive CD8+ T cells sorted from blood. The receptors come from a man aged 30 to 45 in good health. Each CDR3 is given with its conserved first and last residue. D genes are given only for firm matches. Not every row has a clone size; where given, it reads once, few, many or a size class.

CDR3 length | D gene | J gene | clone size | V gene | CDR3 protein | CDR3 DNA
16 | - | TRBJ2-7 | - | TRBV27 | CASSPLDRVGSYEQYF | TGTGCCAGCAGTCCCCTGGACAGAGTAGGATCCTACGAGCAGTACTTC
11 | - | TRBJ2-7 | - | TRBV20-1 | CSARDYSEQYF | TGCAGTGCTCGAGACTACTCCGAGCAGTACTTC
14 | TRBD1 | TRBJ1-1 | once | TRBV2 | CASMLDRAPTEAFF | TGTGCCAGCATGTTGGACAGGGCCCCCACTGAAGCTTTCTTT
13 | - | TRBJ2-5 | - | TRBV6-1 | CASSLWGVETQYF | TGTGCCAGCAGCCTTTGGGGGGTGGAGACCCAGTACTTC
19 | - | TRBJ2-7 | - | TRBV27 | CASSLRVSLGRRSSYEQYF | TGTGCCAGCAGCCTGAGGGTTAGTCTCGGCAGGCGTTCCTCCTACGAGCAGTACTTC
15 | - | TRBJ1-5 | - | TRBV5-8 | CASSLWDGRNQPQHF | TGTGCCAGCAGCTTGTGGGACGGGCGCAATCAGCCCCAGCATTTT
15 | - | TRBJ2-7 | - | TRBV6-1 | CASSEGLPVAYEQYF | TGTGCCAGCAGTGAAGGACTCCCGGTAGCCTACGAGCAGTACTTC
16 | TRBD1 | TRBJ2-5 | - | TRBV7-6 | CASSLEGTEPSETQYF | TGTGCCAGCAGCTTAGAAGGGACAGAACCCTCGGAGACCCAGTACTTC
15 | TRBD2 | TRBJ2-7 | - | TRBV7-8 | CASSLGEGTFYEQYF | TGTGCCAGCAGCTTAGGGGAGGGGACCTTCTACGAGCAGTACTTC
16 | TRBD1 | TRBJ1-1 | - | TRBV6-1 | CASSEDVGQGPHEAFF | TGTGCCAGCAGTGAAGACGTAGGACAGGGGCCTCATGAAGCTTTCTTT
15 | TRBD2 | TRBJ2-7 | - | TRBV27 | CASNPTSGSAYEQYF | TGTGCCAGCAACCCAACTAGCGGGAGTGCTTACGAGCAGTACTTC
19 | - | TRBJ2-2 | - | TRBV7-9 | CASSSTVVSWSINTGELFF | TGTGCCAGCAGCTCCACCGTAGTTTCGTGGAGCATAAACACCGGGGAGCTGTTTTTT
15 | - | TRBJ1-2 | - | TRBV27 | CASSATEPANYGYTF | TGTGCCAGCAGTGCGACGGAGCCTGCTAACTATGGCTACACCTTC
14 | - | TRBJ2-7 | - | TRBV5-4 | CASSKANSLYEQYF | TGTGCCAGCAGCAAAGCCAATAGTCTTTACGAGCAGTACTTC
14 | - | TRBJ1-1 | - | TRBV7-9 | CASRQDRSNTEAFF | TGTGCCAGCAGACAAGACAGGTCGAACACTGAAGCTTTCTTT